The 14 T cell receptor beta chains given below trace back to one sample, sequenced in a study of Graves' ophthalmopathy and Graves' hyperthyroidism. Researchers took RNA transcripts and amplified TCR beta CDR3 regions from them. Following a first-round RT-PCR that used HTBI primers, a second-round multiplex PCR was carried out. TCRdb re-derived calls from the multiplex PCR reads in MiXCR, one entry per CDR3 protein. The repertoire holds over 200,000 distinct CDR3 sequences, with around 30% as singletons. The sample was peripheral blood. The receptors originated from a man aged 50 to 60 with Graves' ophthalmopathy.

This clonotype was recorded at least ten times. The chain combines TRBV27 with TRBJ1-5; 8 nucleotides line up with TRBD1. This CDR3 is built from 15 residues. The junction had 10 bases not matched to a gene; V was cut back by 8 bases and J by 4 bases. Germline CDR1 is MNHEY and CDR2 is SMNVEV (reference sequence). The CDR3 protein is CASSDQGARNQPQHF. The CDR3, as DNA: TGTGCCAGCTCCGATCAGGGGGCGCGGAATCAGCCCCAGCATTTT.

This clonotype was counted many times. The chain couples TRBV6-1 to TRBJ2-7; 10 bases fit TRBD2. Germline CDR1 and CDR2: MNHNS and SASEGT. J lost 7 bases, V lost 6 bases, and 9 bases had no gene match. The CDR3 covers 14 residues. In DNA form, the CDR3 reads TGTGCCAGCAGGCCCAGCGGGAGGGCCTCTGAGCAGTACTTC. Translation: CASRPSGRASEQYF.

This clonotype occurred many times. This chain uses TRBV11-3 with TRBJ2-7; TRBD2 aligns across 8 bases. The CDR3 is 13 amino acids. The V segment lost 5 bases and the J segment 7 bases; nucleotides outside the gene matches: 7. Per the germline V gene, CDR1 is SGHNT and CDR2 is YENEEA. The DNA for the CDR3 is TGTGCCAGCAGCCTTAGCGGGATAGGGGAGCAGTACTTC. This codes for CASSLSGIGEQYF. Full variable domain (missing parts from reference TRBV11-3 and TRBJ2-7): EAGVVQSPRYKIIEKKQPVAFWCNPISGHNTLYWYLQNLGQGPELLIRYENEEAVDDSQLPKDRFSAERLKGVDSTLKIQPAELGDSAVYLCASSLSGIGEQYFGPGTRLTVT.

This clonotype appeared many times. The rearrangement joins TRBV7-6 to TRBJ2-7; TRBD2 might be the D (5 bases). The germline V gene has CDR1 SGHVS and CDR2 FNYEAQ. This CDR3 comprises 12 residues. V lost 6 bases and J 6 bases, leaving 12 bases between the germline ends. The CDR3 DNA sequence: TGTGCCAGCAGTCAAGGTGGAGGCGAGCAGTACTTC. Translation gives CASSQGGGEQYF. Variable domain in full (rest from reference TRBV7-6 and TRBJ2-7): GAGVSQSPRYKVTKRGQDVALRCDPISGHVSLYWYRQALGQGPEFLTYFNYEAQQDKSGLPNDRFSAERPEGSISTLTIQRTEQRDSAMYRCASSQGGGEQYFGPGTRLTVT.

Many counts were recorded for this clonotype. CDR3: CASGIRDRADEQYF. In DNA, the CDR3 is TGTGCTAGTGGTATTAGGGACAGGGCCGACGAGCAGTACTTC. The rearrangement links TRBV12-5 to TRBJ2-7, with 9 bases identical to TRBD1. V lost 5 bases and J lost 5; bases outside the gene matches: 7. CDR1 LGHNT and CDR2 FRNRAP come from the germline V gene. The CDR3 is 14 amino acids.

This clonotype has a count of ten or more. The V and J genes are TRBV19 and TRBJ1-2; no clear D gene. V shed 5 bases and J shed 4 bases, with 17 bases lying between them. Germline CDR1 is LNHDA and CDR2 is SQIVND (reference sequence). The CDR3 is 15 amino acids. The CDR3 nucleotides are TGTGCCAGTAGTCCCCAGACCTTGCCTTTCTATGGCTACACCTTC. Amino acids: CASSPQTLPFYGYTF.

This clonotype came up many times. The rearrangement uses TRBV14 and TRBJ2-2; D may correspond to TRBD1 or TRBD2 (6 bases each). This CDR3 region has 17 residues. Trimming took 0 bases from V and 2 from J, leaving 13 bases between them. Per germline, CDR1 SGHDN and CDR2 FVKESK. CDR3 in amino acids: CASSQDRGTTNTGELFF. The CDR3 region has the DNA TGTGCCAGCAGCCAAGATCGGGGGACAACCAACACCGGGGAGCTGTTTTTT.

This clonotype showed up many times. The chain links TRBV12-3 or TRBV12-4 to TRBJ2-7; 7 positions match TRBD2. Trimming removed 1 base from V and 1 base from J; junction bases left unmatched: 7. CDR3 length: 16 amino acids. CDR3 region: CASSLDGRAGSYEQYF. The CDR3 DNA follows: TGTGCCAGCAGTTTAGATGGGCGAGCGGGATCCTACGAGCAGTACTTC.

This chain uses TRBV7-2 with TRBJ2-7, with D possibly TRBD1 on 6 matching bases. This CDR3 has 13 residues. The V end was cut by 6 bases, the J end by 7 bases, with 16 bases between. CDR1 and CDR2 from the germline V gene are SGHTA and FQGNSA. CDR3 in DNA: TGTGCCAGCAGTTCCGACAGGCGTCTGGAGCAGTACTTC. It codes for CASSSDRRLEQYF. The whole variable domain, remainder taken from reference TRBV7-2 and TRBJ2-7, is GAGVSQSPSNKVTEKGKDVELRCDPISGHTALYWYRQSLGQGLEFLIYFQGNSAPDKSGLPSDRFSAERTGGSVSTLTIQRTQQEDSAVYLCASSSDRRLEQYFGPGTRLTVT.

This clonotype was counted ten times or more. The DNA of the CDR3 is TGTGCCAGCAGTTACTCGACCGGGGGGTCCTATAATTCACCCCTCCACTTT. Protein sequence: CASSYSTGGSYNSPLHF. The V and J genes are TRBV6-6 and TRBJ1-6, with D possibly TRBD1 on 5 matching bases. Trimming removed 0 bases at V and 1 base at J, with 10 bases between. Germline V gene sequence: CDR1 MNHNY, CDR2 SVGAGI (reference sequence). The CDR3 has 17 amino acids.

This clonotype was seen ten or more times. The chain uses TRBV7-2 and TRBJ1-2; tentative D call: TRBD1 (5 bases). The CDR3 is 14 residues long. The V gene lost 5 bases and the J gene lost 8 bases, with 18 bases spanning the gap. CDR1 and CDR2 from the germline V gene are SGHTA and FQGNSA. DNA for the CDR3: TGTGCCAGCAGCCCTCCGGGGGAGACCCGGGGCTACACCTTC. This codes for CASSPPGETRGYTF.

The sample holds many counts of this clonotype. This chain links TRBV5-6 with TRBJ1-6, with D unresolved. Germline lookup yields CDR1 SGHDT and CDR2 YYEEEE. V gave up 0 bases and J gave up 8 bases, with 12 bases separating them. The CDR3 consists of 15 residues. Here the CDR3 DNA reads TGTGCCAGCAGCTTGGCCTTGGACCCCGATTCACCCCTCCACTTT. Its protein product is CASSLALDPDSPLHF.

This clonotype was recorded at least ten times. The V gene is TRBV7-9, the J gene TRBJ2-5; TRBD1 is a possible D gene (5 bases). Germline CDR1 and CDR2: SEHNR and FQNEAQ (reference sequence). V gave up 7 bases and J gave up 4 bases, with 22 bases separating them. The CDR3 has 16 amino acids. The CDR3 reads CASKGGQGRTGETQYF. The CDR3 coding sequence is TGTGCCAGCAAAGGTGGCCAGGGAAGGACGGGAGAGACCCAGTACTTC.

This clonotype was picked up many times. V and J are TRBV6-6 and TRBJ2-5; TRBD2 aligns across 10 bases. The CDR3 runs to 17 residues. J lost 3 bases, V lost 4 bases, and 11 bases had no gene match. Germline CDR1 is MNHNY and CDR2 is SVGAGI (reference sequence). CDR3 nucleotides: TGTGCCAGCAGTTCCGATCTAGCGGGAGAGGAGGAAGAGACCCAGTACTTC. Translating gives CASSSDLAGEEEETQYF.